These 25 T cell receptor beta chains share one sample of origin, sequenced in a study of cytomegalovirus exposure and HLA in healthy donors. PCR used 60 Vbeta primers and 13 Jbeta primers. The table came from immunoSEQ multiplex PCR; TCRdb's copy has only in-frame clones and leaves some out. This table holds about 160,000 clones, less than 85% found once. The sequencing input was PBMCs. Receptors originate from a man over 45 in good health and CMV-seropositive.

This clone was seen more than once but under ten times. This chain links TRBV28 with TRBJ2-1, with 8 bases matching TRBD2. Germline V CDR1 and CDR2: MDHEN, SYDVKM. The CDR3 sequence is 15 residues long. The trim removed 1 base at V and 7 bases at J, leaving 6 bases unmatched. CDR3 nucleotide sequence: TGTGCCAGCAGTTTATACGGGAGGGGAGAAAATGAGCAGTTCTTC. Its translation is CASSLYGRGENEQFF.

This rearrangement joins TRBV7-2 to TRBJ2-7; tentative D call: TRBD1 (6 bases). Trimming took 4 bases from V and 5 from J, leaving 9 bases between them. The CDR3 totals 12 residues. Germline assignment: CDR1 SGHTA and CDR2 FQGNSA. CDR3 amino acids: CASSSQGHEQYF. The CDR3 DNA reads TGTGCCAGCAGCTCACAGGGTCACGAGCAGTACTTC.

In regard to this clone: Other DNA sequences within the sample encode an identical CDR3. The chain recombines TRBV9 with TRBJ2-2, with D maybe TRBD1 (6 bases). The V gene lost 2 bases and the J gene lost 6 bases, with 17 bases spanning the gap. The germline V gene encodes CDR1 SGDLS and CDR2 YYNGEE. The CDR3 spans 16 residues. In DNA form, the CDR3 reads TGTGCCAGCAGCGTGGCGGCAGGGGTGACGGCCGGGGAGCTGTTTTTT. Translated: CASSVAAGVTAGELFF.

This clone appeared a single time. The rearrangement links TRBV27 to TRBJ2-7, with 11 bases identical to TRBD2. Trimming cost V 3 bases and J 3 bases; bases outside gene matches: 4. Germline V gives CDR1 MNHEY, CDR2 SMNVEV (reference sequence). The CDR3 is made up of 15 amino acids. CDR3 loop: CASSLGTSGFYEQYF. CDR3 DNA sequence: TGTGCCAGCAGTTTGGGGACTAGCGGCTTCTACGAGCAGTACTTC.

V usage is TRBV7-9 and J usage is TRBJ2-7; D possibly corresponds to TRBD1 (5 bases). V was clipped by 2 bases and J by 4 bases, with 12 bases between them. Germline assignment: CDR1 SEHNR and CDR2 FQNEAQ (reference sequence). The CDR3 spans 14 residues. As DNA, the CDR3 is TGTGCCAGCAGCTTATTGGCAGGGCGGTACGAGCAGTACTTC. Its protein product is CASSLLAGRYEQYF.

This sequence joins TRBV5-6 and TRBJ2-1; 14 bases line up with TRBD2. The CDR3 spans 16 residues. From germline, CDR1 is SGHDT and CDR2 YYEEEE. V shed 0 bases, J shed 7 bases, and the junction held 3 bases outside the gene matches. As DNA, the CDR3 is TGTGCCAGCAGCTTGGCCGGGACTAGCGGGAGAAATGAGCAGTTCTTC. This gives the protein CASSLAGTSGRNEQFF. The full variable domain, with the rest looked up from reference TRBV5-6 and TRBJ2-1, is DAGVTQSPTHLIKTRGQQVTLRCSPKSGHDTVSWYQQALGQGPQFIFQYYEEEERQRGNFPDRFSGHQFPNYSSELNVNALLLGDSALYLCASSLAGTSGRNEQFFGPGTRLTVL.

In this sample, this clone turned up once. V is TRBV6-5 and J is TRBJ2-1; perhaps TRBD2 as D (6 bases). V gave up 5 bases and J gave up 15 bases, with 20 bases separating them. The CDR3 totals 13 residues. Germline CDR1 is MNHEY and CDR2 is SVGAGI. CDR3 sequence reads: CASSRSSQGGAFF. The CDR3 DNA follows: TGTGCCAGCAGTCGGAGTTCTCAAGGAGGGGCGTTCTTC.

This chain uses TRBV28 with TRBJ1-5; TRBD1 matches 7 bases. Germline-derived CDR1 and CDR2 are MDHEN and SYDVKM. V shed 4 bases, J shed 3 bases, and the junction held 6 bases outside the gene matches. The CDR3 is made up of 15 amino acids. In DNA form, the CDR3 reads TGTGCCAGCAGTTGGGACAGTGGGGACAATCAGCCCCAGCATTTT. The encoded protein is CASSWDSGDNQPQHF.

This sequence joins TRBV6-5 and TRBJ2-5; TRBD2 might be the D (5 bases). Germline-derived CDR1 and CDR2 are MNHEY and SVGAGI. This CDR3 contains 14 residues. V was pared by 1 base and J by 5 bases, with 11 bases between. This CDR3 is CASSYLREIETQYF. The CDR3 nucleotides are TGTGCCAGCAGTTACTTACGGGAAATCGAGACCCAGTACTTC.

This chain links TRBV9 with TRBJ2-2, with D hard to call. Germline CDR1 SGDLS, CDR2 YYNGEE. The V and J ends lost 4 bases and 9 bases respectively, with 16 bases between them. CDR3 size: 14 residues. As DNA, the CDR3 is TGTGCCAGCAGCCCCCCAGGCCTGACCCGGGAGCTGTTTTTT. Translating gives CASSPPGLTRELFF.

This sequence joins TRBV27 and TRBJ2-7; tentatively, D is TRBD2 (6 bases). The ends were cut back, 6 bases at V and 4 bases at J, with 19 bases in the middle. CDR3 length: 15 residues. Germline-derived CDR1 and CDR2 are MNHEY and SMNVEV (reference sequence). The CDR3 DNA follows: TGTGCCAGCAGCCCCCTCGGGGGTTCTTTTTACGAGCAGTACTTC. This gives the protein CASSPLGGSFYEQYF.

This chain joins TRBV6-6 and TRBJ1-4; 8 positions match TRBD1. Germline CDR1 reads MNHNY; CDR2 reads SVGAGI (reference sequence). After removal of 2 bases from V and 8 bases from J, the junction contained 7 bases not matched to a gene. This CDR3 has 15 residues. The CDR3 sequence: CASSYPGQGGEKLFF. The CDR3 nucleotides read TGTGCCAGCAGTTACCCCGGACAGGGTGGCGAAAAACTGTTTTTT.

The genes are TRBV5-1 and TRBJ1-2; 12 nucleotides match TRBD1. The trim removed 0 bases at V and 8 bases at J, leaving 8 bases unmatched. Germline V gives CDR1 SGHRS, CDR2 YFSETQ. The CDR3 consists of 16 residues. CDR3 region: CASSLEGGQGARGYTF. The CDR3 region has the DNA TGCGCCAGCAGCTTGGAAGGGGGACAGGGGGCAAGAGGCTACACCTTC.

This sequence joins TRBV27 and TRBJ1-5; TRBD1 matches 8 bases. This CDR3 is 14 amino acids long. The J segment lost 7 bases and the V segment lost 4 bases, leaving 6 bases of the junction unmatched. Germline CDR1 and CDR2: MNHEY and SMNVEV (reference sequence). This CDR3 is CASSSAGGRQPQHF. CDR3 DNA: TGTGCCAGCAGTTCGGCAGGGGGCAGGCAGCCCCAGCATTTT.

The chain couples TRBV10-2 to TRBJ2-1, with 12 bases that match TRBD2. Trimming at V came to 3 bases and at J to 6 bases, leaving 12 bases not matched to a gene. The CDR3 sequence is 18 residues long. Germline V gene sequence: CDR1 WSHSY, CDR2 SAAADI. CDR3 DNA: TGCGCCAGCAGTGAAGGAGGACTAGCGGGAATACTTTCCAATGAGCAGTTCTTC. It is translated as CASSEGGLAGILSNEQFF.

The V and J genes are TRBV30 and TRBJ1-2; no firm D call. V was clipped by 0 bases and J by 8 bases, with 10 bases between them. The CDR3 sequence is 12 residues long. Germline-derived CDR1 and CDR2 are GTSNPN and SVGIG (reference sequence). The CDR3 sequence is CAWSVRGEGYTF. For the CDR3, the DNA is TGTGCCTGGAGTGTACGGGGAGAAGGCTACACCTTC.

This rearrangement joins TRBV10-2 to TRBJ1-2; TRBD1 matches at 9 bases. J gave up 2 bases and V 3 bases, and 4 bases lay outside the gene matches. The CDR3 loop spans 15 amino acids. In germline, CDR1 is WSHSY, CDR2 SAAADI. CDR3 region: CASSDTGTGNYGYTF. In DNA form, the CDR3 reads TGCGCCAGCAGTGACACCGGGACAGGGAACTATGGCTACACCTTC.

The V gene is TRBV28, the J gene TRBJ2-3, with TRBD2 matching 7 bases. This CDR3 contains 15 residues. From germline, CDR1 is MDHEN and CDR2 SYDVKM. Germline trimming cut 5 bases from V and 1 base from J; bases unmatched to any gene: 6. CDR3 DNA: TGTGCCAGCAGTGGAGTAGGACTAGGCACAGATACGCAGTATTTT. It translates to CASSGVGLGTDTQYF. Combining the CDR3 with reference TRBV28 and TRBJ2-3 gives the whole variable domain DVKVTQSSRYLVKRTGEKVFLECVQDMDHENMFWYRQDPGLGLRLIYFSYDVKMKEKGDIPEGYSVSREKKERFSLILESASTNQTSMYLCASSGVGLGTDTQYFGPGTRLTVL.

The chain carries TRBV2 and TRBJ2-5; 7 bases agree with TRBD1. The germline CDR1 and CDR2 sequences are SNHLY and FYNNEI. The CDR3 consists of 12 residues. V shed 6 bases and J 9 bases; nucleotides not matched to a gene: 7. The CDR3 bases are TGTGCCAGCAGGAGACAGGGTCTCGCCCAGTACTTC. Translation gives CASRRQGLAQYF.

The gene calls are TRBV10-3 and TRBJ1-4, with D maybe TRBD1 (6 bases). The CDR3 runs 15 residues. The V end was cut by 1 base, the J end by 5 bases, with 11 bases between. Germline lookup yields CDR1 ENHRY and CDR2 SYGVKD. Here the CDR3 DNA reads TGTGCCATCAGTGAGTGGGGCCAGGGGAATGAAAAACTGTTTTTT. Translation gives CAISEWGQGNEKLFF.

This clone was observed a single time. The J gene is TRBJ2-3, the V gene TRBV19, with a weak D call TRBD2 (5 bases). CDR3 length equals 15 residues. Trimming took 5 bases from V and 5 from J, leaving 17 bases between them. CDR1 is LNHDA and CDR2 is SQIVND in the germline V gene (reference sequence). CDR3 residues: CASSPSGQDVDTQYF. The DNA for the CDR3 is TGTGCCAGTAGTCCCAGCGGTCAGGATGTAGATACGCAGTATTTT.

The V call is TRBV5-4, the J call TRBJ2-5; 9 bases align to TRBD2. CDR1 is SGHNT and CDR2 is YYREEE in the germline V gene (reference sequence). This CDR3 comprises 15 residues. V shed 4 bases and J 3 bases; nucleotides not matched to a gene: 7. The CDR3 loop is CASSPQTSGKETQYF. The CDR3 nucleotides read TGTGCCAGCAGCCCCCAGACTAGCGGTAAAGAGACCCAGTACTTC.

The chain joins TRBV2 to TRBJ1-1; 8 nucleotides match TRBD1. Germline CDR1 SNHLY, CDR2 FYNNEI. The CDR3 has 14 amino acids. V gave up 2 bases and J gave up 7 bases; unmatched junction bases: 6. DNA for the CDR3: TGTGCCAGCAGTGAATTCGGACAGGGTTTTGAAGCTTTCTTT. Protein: CASSEFGQGFEAFF.

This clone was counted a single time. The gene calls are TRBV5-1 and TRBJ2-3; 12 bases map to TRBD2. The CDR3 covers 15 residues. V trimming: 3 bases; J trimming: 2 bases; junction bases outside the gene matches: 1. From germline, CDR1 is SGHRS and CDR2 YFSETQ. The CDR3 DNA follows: TGCGCCAGCAGCTGGACTAGCGGGAACACAGATACGCAGTATTTT. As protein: CASSWTSGNTDTQYF.

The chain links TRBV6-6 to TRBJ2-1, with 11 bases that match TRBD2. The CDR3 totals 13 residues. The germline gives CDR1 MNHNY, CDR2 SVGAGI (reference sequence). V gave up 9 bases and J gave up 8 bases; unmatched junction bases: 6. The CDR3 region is CASSGRAGDEQFF. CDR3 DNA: TGTGCCAGTAGCGGGAGGGCTGGGGATGAGCAGTTCTTC.